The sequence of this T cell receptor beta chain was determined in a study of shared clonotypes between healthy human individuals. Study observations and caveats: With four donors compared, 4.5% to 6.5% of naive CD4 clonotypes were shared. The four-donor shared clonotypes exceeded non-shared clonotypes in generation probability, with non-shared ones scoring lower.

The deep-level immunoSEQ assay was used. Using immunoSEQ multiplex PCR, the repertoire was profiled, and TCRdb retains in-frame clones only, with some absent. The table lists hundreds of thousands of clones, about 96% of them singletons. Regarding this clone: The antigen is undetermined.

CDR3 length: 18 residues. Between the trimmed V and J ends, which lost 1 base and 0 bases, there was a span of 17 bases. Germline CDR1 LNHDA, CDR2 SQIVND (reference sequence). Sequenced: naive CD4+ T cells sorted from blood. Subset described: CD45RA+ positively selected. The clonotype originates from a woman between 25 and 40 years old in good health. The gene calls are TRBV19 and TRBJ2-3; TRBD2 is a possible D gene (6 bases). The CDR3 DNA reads TGTGCCAGTAGTATAGGGTTTCTGGGGGGAGCGAGCACAGATACGCAGTATTTT. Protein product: CASSIGFLGGASTDTQYF.